The next 26 T cell receptor beta chains were all read from a single sample in a study of T cell responses to AZD1222 COVID-19 vaccine. The table came from immunoSEQ multiplex PCR; TCRdb's copy has only in-frame clones and leaves some out. The table shows 95,000 to 110,000 clones, with around nine tenths occurring only once. Here the sequenced sample was peripheral blood, taken 28 days after the second dose of the MenACWY control vaccine. Receptors originate from an adult who received the MenACWY meningococcal vaccine as a control.

This sequence joins TRBV28 and TRBJ1-4; maybe TRBD1 (5 bases). Per germline, CDR1 MDHEN and CDR2 SYDVKM. The V and J ends lost 7 bases and 1 base respectively, with 16 bases between them. The CDR3 consists of 16 residues. CDR3 nucleotide sequence: TGTGCCAGCAATTCCCCCCCAGGGCGAACTAATGAAAAACTGTTTTTT. Its translation is CASNSPPGRTNEKLFF. The full variable domain, with the rest looked up from reference TRBV28 and TRBJ1-4, is DVKVTQSSRYLVKRTGEKVFLECVQDMDHENMFWYRQDPGLGLRLIYFSYDVKMKEKGDIPEGYSVSREKKERFSLILESASTNQTSMYLCASNSPPGRTNEKLFFGSGTQLSVL.

V usage is TRBV12-5 and J usage is TRBJ1-5; D might be TRBD1 (6 bases). With 3 bases removed from V and 4 bases from J, the gap between germline ends came to 13 bases. Germline CDR1 reads LGHNT; CDR2 reads FRNRAP. This CDR3 region has 15 residues. The CDR3 DNA reads as TGTGCTAGTGGTTTCGTACAGGGACCTAATCAGCCCCAGCATTTT. Translated: CASGFVQGPNQPQHF.

The table lists this clone with a few counts. The CDR3 nucleotides read TGCGCCAGCAGCTTACACGCCCGGAACTATGGCTACACCTTC. As protein: CASSLHARNYGYTF. The chain employs TRBV5-1 and TRBJ1-2, with D uncertain. Trimming stripped 2 bases from V and 2 bases from J, with 10 bases between. There are 14 residues in the CDR3. Germline CDR1 is SGHRS and CDR2 is YFSETQ.

V gene TRBV4-1 combines with J gene TRBJ2-7; D is perhaps TRBD1 (6 bases). Germline V CDR1 and CDR2: MGHRA, YSYEKL. Trimming left V 3 bases short and J 0 bases short, with 15 bases between. The CDR3 has 16 residues. DNA for the CDR3: TGCGCCAGCAGCCAGAAACAGGGACATGACTCCTACGAGCAGTACTTC. Its translation is CASSQKQGHDSYEQYF.

The V and J genes are TRBV14 and TRBJ1-3, with TRBD1 matching 9 bases. The germline gives CDR1 SGHDN, CDR2 FVKESK. This CDR3 is 19 amino acids long. V lost 0 bases to trimming and J lost 0 bases; unmatched junction nucleotides: 9. CDR3 nucleotide sequence: TGTGCCAGCAGCCAAGATGACGAGACAGGGGGGAACTCTGGAAACACCATATATTTT. Translated: CASSQDDETGGNSGNTIYF.

Written as DNA, the CDR3 is TGTGCCAGCTCACCGGCGCGGAGTCACACTGAAGCTTTCTTT. Translated, it gives CASSPARSHTEAFF. The rearrangement uses TRBV18 and TRBJ1-1, with no clear D. The CDR3 loop spans 14 amino acids. The V gene lost 3 bases and the J gene lost 3 bases, with 11 bases spanning the gap. The germline V gene encodes CDR1 KGHSH and CDR2 LQKENI. The complete variable domain, with remaining parts taken from reference TRBV18 and TRBJ1-1, reads NAGVMQNPRHLVRRRGQEARLRCSPMKGHSHVYWYRQLPEEGLKFMVYLQKENIIDESGMPKERFSAEFPKEGPSILRIQQVVRGDSAAYFCASSPARSHTEAFFGQGTRLTVV.

The V gene is TRBV18, the J gene TRBJ2-1; D is possibly TRBD1 or TRBD2 (5 bases each). CDR3 size: 15 residues. CDR1 KGHSH and CDR2 LQKENI come from the germline V gene. The ends were cut back, 3 bases at V and 4 bases at J, with 13 bases in the middle. The chain's CDR3 is CASSPSGRAYNEQFF. The CDR3 nucleotides read TGTGCCAGCTCACCCTCGGGACGGGCATACAATGAGCAGTTCTTC.

This rearrangement joins TRBV11-2 to TRBJ1-1; D might be TRBD1 (6 bases). This CDR3 has 12 residues. Deletions cut 0 bases from V and 11 bases from J, with 10 bases between. Germline-derived CDR1 and CDR2 are SGHAT and FQNNGV. The CDR3 nucleotides read TGTGCCAGCAGCTTAGAAAGGGGGGTGGCTTTCTTT. Protein product: CASSLERGVAFF.

In its sample, this clone was seen a few times. Here the CDR3 DNA reads TGTGCCAGCAGCCGCGGCAGGGGGAGTTCTGGAAACACCATATATTTT. The encoded protein is CASSRGRGSSGNTIYF. V gene TRBV11-2 combines with J gene TRBJ1-3, with 7 bases that match TRBD1. The V segment lost 5 bases and the J segment 1 base; nucleotides outside the gene matches: 8. The CDR3 length is 16 residues. The V gene's germline CDR1 is SGHAT and CDR2 FQNNGV. Filled out from reference TRBV11-2 and TRBJ1-3, the complete variable domain reads EAGVAQSPRYKIIEKRQSVAFWCNPISGHATLYWYQQILGQGPKLLIQFQNNGVVDDSQLPKDRFSAERLKGVDSTLKIQPAKLEDSAVYLCASSRGRGSSGNTIYFGEGSWLTVV.

The chain uses TRBV6-4 and TRBJ2-3; possible D gene TRBD2, 7 bases. CDR1 is MRHNA, CDR2 SNTAGT, per germline. Trimming removed 5 bases from V and 6 bases from J, with 12 bases in between. The CDR3 is 13 amino acids. CDR3 DNA sequence: TGTGCCAGCAGTAAGGAGGGGGGGGATACGCAGTATTTT. Residues: CASSKEGGDTQYF.

This sequence joins TRBV19 and TRBJ2-4, with D maybe TRBD1 (6 bases). Germline CDR1 and CDR2: LNHDA and SQIVND (reference sequence). There are 17 residues in the CDR3. Trimming took off 0 bases at V and 1 base at J, with 13 bases between the two ends. This chain's CDR3 is CASSIEGYQGAKNIQYF. Written as DNA, the CDR3 is TGTGCCAGTAGTATAGAAGGGTACCAGGGGGCCAAAAACATTCAGTACTTC.

V usage is TRBV7-2 and J usage is TRBJ2-2; 15 bases align to TRBD2. Germline CDR1 SGHTA, CDR2 FQGNSA. This CDR3 region has 15 residues. The V gene end was trimmed by 5 bases and the J gene end by 7 bases; junction bases not matched to a gene: 2. This CDR3 reads CASSGLAGGNGELFF. DNA for the CDR3: TGTGCCAGCAGCGGACTAGCGGGGGGGAACGGGGAGCTGTTTTTT.

The chain couples TRBV5-8 to TRBJ2-1, with D perhaps TRBD1 or TRBD2 (6 bases each). Germline-derived CDR1 and CDR2 are SGHTS and YDEGEE. Trimming removed 0 bases from V and 0 bases from J, with 7 bases in between. The CDR3 sequence is 15 residues long. The CDR3 DNA reads as TGTGCCAGCAGCTTGGGGGGGGCCTCCTACAATGAGCAGTTCTTC. This codes for CASSLGGASYNEQFF.

This chain links TRBV6-2 or TRBV6-3 with TRBJ1-5, with D possibly being TRBD1 (6 bases). Deletions cut 2 bases from V and 6 bases from J, with 11 bases between. The CDR3 totals 14 residues. CDR1 is MNHEY and CDR2 is SVGEGT in the germline V gene. The chain's CDR3 is CASSYHREGQPQHF. CDR3 bases: TGTGCCAGCAGTTACCACAGGGAAGGTCAGCCCCAGCATTTT.

This chain links TRBV7-2 with TRBJ2-3; D is uncertain. There are 14 residues in the CDR3. V lost 8 bases and J 2 bases, leaving 14 bases between the germline ends. CDR1 and CDR2 (germline): SGHTA, FQGNSA. CDR3: CASGEATVTDTQYF. DNA for the CDR3: TGTGCCAGCGGAGAGGCGACGGTCACAGATACGCAGTATTTT.

This clone has just a few counts. The genes are TRBV6-6 and TRBJ1-4; 7 bases line up with TRBD1. From germline, CDR1 is MNHNY and CDR2 SVGAGI (reference sequence). The CDR3 is made up of 17 amino acids. With V trimmed by 5 bases and J by 5 bases, 14 bases remained unmatched. The CDR3 coding sequence is TGTGCCAGCAGTCGAACCCGCTCGAGGGGGCTGAATGAAAAACTGTTTTTT. Translation: CASSRTRSRGLNEKLFF.

V gene TRBV24-1 combines with J gene TRBJ1-2; weak D call: TRBD1 (5 bases). This CDR3 comprises 13 residues. The germline V and J ends were trimmed by 4 bases and 6 bases, with 11 bases remaining between them. CDR1 is KGHDR and CDR2 is SFDVKD in the germline V gene. The DNA for the CDR3 is TGTGCCACCAGTGAGCAGGGATCTGATGGCTACACCTTC. The encoded protein is CATSEQGSDGYTF.

The rearrangement joins TRBV18 to TRBJ1-1; unclear D gene. Looked up from germline, CDR1 is KGHSH and CDR2 is LQKENI. This CDR3 is 15 amino acids long. Trimming left V 3 bases short and J 6 bases short, with 17 bases between. CDR3 in DNA: TGTGCCAGCTCACCCTCAGTTTCCCGGGTCTCTGAAGCTTTCTTT. Amino acid sequence: CASSPSVSRVSEAFF.

V gene TRBV6-5 combines with J gene TRBJ1-6, with 7 positions matching TRBD1. The CDR3 contains 14 residues. The V gene end was trimmed by 4 bases and the J gene end by 5 bases; junction bases not matched to a gene: 2. Germline V gene lookup returns CDR1 MNHEY and CDR2 SVGAGI. The chain's CDR3 is CASSWTGDNSPLHF. The CDR3 nucleotides are TGTGCCAGCAGTTGGACAGGAGATAATTCACCCCTCCACTTT.

The chain carries TRBV5-5 and TRBJ1-1; a possible D gene is TRBD1 (5 bases). This CDR3 spans 12 amino acids. The germline V gene encodes CDR1 SGHKS and CDR2 YYEKEE (reference sequence). Trimming shortened V by 4 bases and J by 6 bases, and 10 bases separated the two germline ends. The CDR3 here is CASSLDSPEAFF. In DNA form, the CDR3 reads TGTGCCAGCAGCCTTGACAGCCCTGAAGCTTTCTTT.

This sequence joins TRBV28 and TRBJ2-3; D unresolved. V lost 5 bases, J lost 7 bases, and 7 bases lay in between. Germline V gene data show CDR1 as MDHEN and CDR2 as SYDVKM. This CDR3 comprises 11 residues. The CDR3, as DNA: TGTGCCAGCAGTCCCTCGCATACGCAGTATTTT. This translates into CASSPSHTQYF.

This rearrangement joins TRBV4-3 to TRBJ2-3; D is unresolved. The CDR3 has 14 residues. V was trimmed by 0 bases and J by 0 bases, leaving 4 bases between them. The V gene's germline CDR1 is LGHNA and CDR2 YSLEER. The CDR3 loop is CASSQERSTDTQYF. The CDR3, as DNA: TGCGCCAGCAGCCAAGAAAGGAGCACAGATACGCAGTATTTT.

J is TRBJ2-7 and V is TRBV5-6, with 9 positions matching TRBD2. The V segment lost 2 bases and the J segment 7 bases; nucleotides outside the gene matches: 19. Looked up from germline, CDR1 is SGHDT and CDR2 is YYEEEE. The CDR3 sequence is 18 residues long. CDR3 protein: CASSLDRGVTSGGFEQYF. CDR3 in DNA: TGTGCCAGCAGCTTAGACCGGGGAGTGACGAGCGGGGGGTTTGAGCAGTACTTC.

The J gene is TRBJ2-1, the V gene TRBV19; D is perhaps TRBD2 (5 bases). Germline V gene data show CDR1 as LNHDA and CDR2 as SQIVND (reference sequence). This CDR3 is built from 14 residues. Trimming took 5 bases from V and 4 from J, leaving 12 bases between them. The CDR3 sequence is CASSATGNYNEQFF. CDR3 coding DNA: TGTGCCAGTAGTGCTACCGGGAATTACAATGAGCAGTTCTTC.

The chain links TRBV3-1 (or the pseudogene TRBV3-2) to TRBJ2-3; the D gene could be TRBD1 or TRBD2 (5 bases each). Trimming took off 7 bases at V and 9 bases at J, with 11 bases between the two ends. Germline V gene lookup returns CDR1 LGHDT and CDR2 YNNKEL (reference sequence). This CDR3 is 11 amino acids long. The CDR3 sequence: CASKFGDTQYF. The CDR3 DNA is TGTGCCAGCAAATTCGGGGACACGCAGTATTTT.

The genes are TRBV24-1 and TRBJ2-1; 16 bases are shared with TRBD2. Unmatched junction bases numbered 13, after V lost 3 bases and J lost 3 bases. The CDR3 contains 21 residues. Germline assignment: CDR1 KGHDR and CDR2 SFDVKD. The DNA of the CDR3 is TGTGCCACCAGTGATATCCCGGGACTAGCGGGGGGGCGGTCGAACTACAATGAGCAGTTCTTC. It is translated as CATSDIPGLAGGRSNYNEQFF.